A single sample is the source of the 25 T cell receptor beta chains below, sequenced in a study of T-cell memory formation after mild COVID-19. One entry per CDR3 protein results from TCRdb running MiXCR on the 5' RACE reads. The sample holds some 130,000 distinct CDR3 sequences, 16% seen once. The specimen sequenced was PBMCs or a T cell subset sorted from them (not recorded which). These receptors originate from an adult woman who had mild COVID-19 (a few samples of this study predate the infection). Cell type and time point are not known.

Here the CDR3 reads CASSSRTGGDSPLHF. CDR3 DNA sequence: TGTGCCAGCAGTTCGAGGACAGGGGGAGATTCACCCCTCCACTTT. This sequence joins TRBV12-3 or TRBV12-4 and TRBJ1-6; 10 bases are shared with TRBD1. Unmatched junction bases numbered 5, after V lost 4 bases and J lost 8 bases. There are 15 residues in the CDR3.

The V call is TRBV24-1, the J call TRBJ2-1; D remains ambiguous. The CDR3 totals 15 residues. Trimming removed 1 base at V and 0 bases at J, with 6 bases between. Germline CDR1 reads KGHDR; CDR2 reads SFDVKD. The DNA of the CDR3 is TGTGCCACCAGTGATTTTCCTAGCTCCTACAATGAGCAGTTCTTC. This sequence encodes CATSDFPSSYNEQFF.

To note about this clonotype: The germline gene is not matched at one end of the junction; a read error may be the cause. The chain is built from TRBV27 and TRBJ2-2, with 8 bases identical to TRBD2. The germline V gene encodes CDR1 MNHEY and CDR2 SMNVEV (reference sequence). This CDR3 is built from 14 residues. The CDR3 sequence is CASSLSGNTGELFF. The CDR3 coding sequence is TGTGCCAGCAGCCTTAGCGGGAACACTGGGGAGCTGTTTTTT.

The chain links TRBV7-9 to TRBJ2-1; maybe TRBD2 (5 bases). The CDR3 is 17 residues long. CDR1 SEHNR and CDR2 FQNEAQ come from the germline V gene (reference sequence). The V end was cut by 5 bases, the J end by 0 bases, with 17 bases between. DNA of the CDR3: TGTGCCAGCAGCCCGAGGGTCTTTACAAGCTCCTACAATGAGCAGTTCTTC. Its protein product is CASSPRVFTSSYNEQFF.

This clonotype came up a few times. J is TRBJ1-1 and V is TRBV28; TRBD1 matches 11 bases. Per germline, CDR1 MDHEN and CDR2 SYDVKM. The CDR3 extends over 17 amino acids. V shed 6 bases, J shed 1 base, and the junction held 10 bases outside the gene matches. The CDR3 DNA follows: TGTGCCAGCAGCAGCATACTCGGGACAGGGGGGAACACTGAAGCTTTCTTT. It yields the protein CASSSILGTGGNTEAFF.

This clonotype has more than one count but fewer than ten. V and J are TRBV4-3 and TRBJ2-7; the match to TRBD2 covers 12 bases. Germline V gene sequence: CDR1 LGHNA, CDR2 YSLEER. The CDR3 length is 17 residues. With 1 base clipped from V and 6 bases from J, the junction kept 10 bases outside the gene matches. The CDR3 protein is CASSQGFRLAGAPEQYF. In DNA, the CDR3 is TGCGCCAGCAGCCAAGGATTTCGACTAGCGGGAGCACCCGAGCAGTACTTC.

V is TRBV18 and J is TRBJ2-2, with D possibly TRBD1 on 5 matching bases. CDR1 is KGHSH and CDR2 is LQKENI in the germline V gene. Trimming removed 3 bases from V and 4 bases from J, with 12 bases in between. This CDR3 is 15 amino acids long. The CDR3 sequence is CASSPPTDLTGELFF. The CDR3 nucleotides are TGTGCCAGCTCACCCCCGACAGACCTCACCGGGGAGCTGTTTTTT.

This clonotype came up a few times. V and J are TRBV5-1 and TRBJ2-1; 10 positions agree with TRBD1. Trimming cost V 3 bases and J 7 bases; bases outside gene matches: 7. The CDR3 sequence is 15 residues long. The V gene's germline CDR1 is SGHRS and CDR2 YFSETQ. DNA for the CDR3: TGCGCCAGCAGCTCCGGGACAGGGGAACGGAATGAGCAGTTCTTC. Residues: CASSSGTGERNEQFF.

Only a few counts were recorded for this clonotype. This chain joins TRBV19 and TRBJ1-1, with D hard to call. From germline, CDR1 is LNHDA and CDR2 SQIVND (reference sequence). The V end was cut by 5 bases, the J end by 1 base, with 11 bases between. The CDR3 covers 14 residues. The CDR3 DNA sequence: TGTGCCAGTAGTGCCATGACGGCGAACACTGAAGCTTTCTTT. Its translation is CASSAMTANTEAFF.

This clonotype appeared a few times. The chain carries TRBV5-1 and TRBJ1-1; TRBD1 aligns across 12 bases. Trimming at V came to 6 bases and at J to 5 bases, leaving 14 bases not matched to a gene. CDR1 SGHRS and CDR2 YFSETQ come from the germline V gene. The CDR3 runs 17 residues. The CDR3: CASTTYGTGGSGTEAFF. The CDR3 coding sequence is TGCGCCAGCACCACCTACGGGACAGGGGGCTCAGGAACTGAAGCTTTCTTT. Filled out from reference TRBV5-1 and TRBJ1-1, the complete variable domain reads KAGVTQTPRYLIKTRGQQVTLSCSPISGHRSVSWYQQTPGQGLQFLFEYFSETQRNKGNFPGRFSGRQFSNSRSEMNVSTLELGDSALYLCASTTYGTGGSGTEAFFGQGTRLTVV.

This clonotype came up a few times. The genes are TRBV3-1 and TRBJ2-7; 7 nucleotides align to TRBD2. The CDR3 spans 15 residues. CDR1 is LGHDT and CDR2 is YNNKEL in the germline V gene (reference sequence). V was pared by 4 bases and J by 0 bases, with 6 bases of the junction left unmatched. The DNA for the CDR3 is TGTGCCAGCAGCCCCGGGACTACTAGCTCCTACGAGCAGTACTTC. It translates to CASSPGTTSSYEQYF.

This clonotype was detected a few times. This chain uses TRBV29-1 with TRBJ1-4; D not certain. This CDR3 comprises 13 residues. Germline V gene data show CDR1 as SQVTM and CDR2 as ANQGSEA. V lost 1 base, J lost 2 bases, and 5 bases lay in between. The CDR3 sequence is CSVEVATNEKLFF. The CDR3 DNA follows: TGCAGCGTTGAAGTGGCCACTAATGAAAAACTGTTTTTT.

This chain joins TRBV7-2 and TRBJ2-6; D uncertain. With 5 bases removed from V and 3 bases from J, the gap between germline ends came to 11 bases. CDR3 length equals 15 residues. Germline V gene lookup returns CDR1 SGHTA and CDR2 FQGNSA. For the CDR3, the DNA is TGTGCCAGCAGCCCAGGAAGTGGTGGGGCCAACGTCCTGACTTTC. Its translation: CASSPGSGGANVLTF.

This clonotype was observed a few times. This chain links TRBV5-1 with TRBJ2-7, with D unclear. Germline CDR1 is SGHRS and CDR2 is YFSETQ. V lost 0 bases and J 4 bases, leaving 17 bases between the germline ends. CDR3 size: 16 residues. DNA for the CDR3: TGCGCCAGCAGCTTGGATCGACCGCGGAACCCTTACGAGCAGTACTTC. Translated: CASSLDRPRNPYEQYF.

This clonotype has a handful of counts. The rearrangement links TRBV29-1 to TRBJ1-2; D gene uncertain. The CDR3 has 15 residues. V was shortened by 6 bases and J by 4 bases, with 21 bases between the two germline ends. Germline lookup yields CDR1 SQVTM and CDR2 ANQGSEA. The CDR3 loop reads CSVPGPFNSRYGYTF. Written as DNA, the CDR3 is TGCAGCGTCCCGGGCCCCTTCAACTCCCGCTATGGCTACACCTTC.

This clonotype was counted many times. This chain joins TRBV5-1 and TRBJ2-4, with 8 bases lining up with TRBD2. The V gene end was trimmed by 0 bases and the J gene end by 9 bases; junction bases not matched to a gene: 5. The CDR3 has 14 amino acids. CDR1 and CDR2 (germline): SGHRS, YFSETQ. CDR3 in amino acids: CASSLDAGLVIQYF. The CDR3, as DNA: TGCGCCAGCAGCTTGGACGCGGGACTAGTCATTCAGTACTTC.

The V call is TRBV20-1, the J call TRBJ1-5, with D possibly TRBD1 on 6 matching bases. Germline CDR1 is DFQATT and CDR2 is SNEGSKA (reference sequence). There are 14 residues in the CDR3. Between the trimmed V and J ends, which lost 3 bases and 5 bases, there was a span of 14 bases. DNA for the CDR3: TGCAGTGCTAGTCCCTCAGGGGACTATCAGCCCCAGCATTTT. Protein: CSASPSGDYQPQHF.

The chain links TRBV28 to TRBJ2-2; tentative D call: TRBD1 (5 bases). Trimming stripped 10 bases from V and 5 bases from J, with 20 bases between. This CDR3 comprises 15 residues. In germline, CDR1 is MDHEN, CDR2 SYDVKM. CDR3 region: CATISPGQRTGELFF. The CDR3 DNA is TGTGCCACCATATCCCCTGGACAACGTACCGGGGAGCTGTTTTTT.

This chain links TRBV30 with TRBJ2-7; no reliable D call. Trimming shortened V by 2 bases and J by 0 bases, and 8 bases separated the two germline ends. This CDR3 is 13 amino acids long. Germline CDR1 is GTSNPN and CDR2 is SVGIG (reference sequence). The CDR3 nucleotides are TGTGCCTGGAGTAGGGCCGGCTCCTACGAGCAGTACTTC. This gives the protein CAWSRAGSYEQYF.

This clonotype was counted a few times. The chain uses TRBV29-1 and TRBJ2-7, with 7 nucleotides matching TRBD1. With 2 bases clipped from V and 2 bases from J, the junction kept 12 bases outside the gene matches. This CDR3 is built from 16 residues. Germline assignment: CDR1 SQVTM and CDR2 ANQGSEA. CDR3: CSVESDGWTGAYEQYF. CDR3 coding DNA: TGCAGCGTTGAAAGCGATGGTTGGACAGGAGCCTACGAGCAGTACTTC.

There are a few counts of this clonotype. This sequence joins TRBV7-8 and TRBJ1-3, with D perhaps TRBD1 (5 bases). Germline V gene data show CDR1 as SGHVS and CDR2 as FQNEAQ. V was cut by 3 bases and J by 4 bases, with 13 bases left in between. This CDR3 is built from 15 residues. CDR3 in amino acids: CASSFTRAGGNTIYF. The DNA of the CDR3 is TGTGCCAGCAGCTTTACGAGAGCAGGGGGAAACACCATATATTTT.

This clonotype was recorded a few times. The chain recombines TRBV7-9 with TRBJ2-7; D is uncertain. The V end lost 0 bases, the J end lost 7 bases, and 13 bases lay between the germline ends. The CDR3 totals 14 residues. Germline V gene data show CDR1 as SEHNR and CDR2 as FQNEAQ (reference sequence). CDR3 nucleotide sequence: TGTGCCAGCAGCTTAGCTTTAACACGGCCGGAGCAGTACTTC. It yields the protein CASSLALTRPEQYF. Based on the CDR3 plus reference TRBV7-9 and TRBJ2-7, the full variable domain is DTGVSQNPRHKITKRGQNVTFRCDPISEHNRLYWYRQTLGQGPEFLTYFQNEAQLEKSRLLSDRFSAERPKGSFSTLEIQRTEQGDSAMYLCASSLALTRPEQYFGPGTRLTVT.

This clonotype has a handful of counts. This chain joins TRBV18 and TRBJ2-7; D unresolved. This CDR3 comprises 12 residues. Trimming cost V 6 bases and J 5 bases, with 11 bases left between them. Looked up from germline, CDR1 is KGHSH and CDR2 is LQKENI. CDR3 amino acids: CASSAARDEQYF. Written as DNA, the CDR3 is TGTGCCAGCTCCGCGGCGCGCGACGAGCAGTACTTC.

The chain combines TRBV5-1 with TRBJ2-1; the D gene is possibly TRBD2 (5 bases). V was shortened by 1 base and J by 8 bases, with 10 bases between the two germline ends. Germline CDR1 is SGHRS and CDR2 is YFSETQ. The CDR3 is 13 residues long. DNA of the CDR3: TGCGCCAGCAGCTTGAGCCCGGAGGATGAGCAGTTCTTC. This translates into CASSLSPEDEQFF.

The chain carries TRBV7-8 and TRBJ1-2; 7 positions agree with TRBD1. The germline V gene encodes CDR1 SGHVS and CDR2 FQNEAQ. The CDR3 length is 17 residues. V gave up 5 bases and J gave up 0 bases; unmatched junction bases: 12. The CDR3 DNA reads TGTGCCAGCAGCCCAGACAGGGATTCCAAGGCTAACTATGGCTACACCTTC. It yields the protein CASSPDRDSKANYGYTF.